The clone carrying this TCR beta chain came up a few times. As it was prepared, the TCRbeta library received unique molecular identifiers. TCRdb passed the PCR reads through MiXCR, listing each CDR3 protein once. The table records about 980,000 distinct CDR3 sequences, about 29% of them present only once. The CDR3 is 11 amino acids. Per the germline V gene, CDR1 is SEHNR and CDR2 is FQNEAQ (reference sequence). The V end lost 5 bases, the J end lost 11 bases, and 12 bases lay between the germline ends. The data belong to a study of T-cell reconstitution after alpha-beta-depleted transplantation in children.

The receptor comes from a boy under three years old who had a stem cell transplant for SCID, so the T cells may come from the graft donor. Material: PBMCs, mostly from graft donor cells, obtained 360 days after TCRalphabeta/CD19-depleted stem cell transplant. The chain joins TRBV7-9 to TRBJ2-5; possible D gene TRBD1, 5 bases. The CDR3 nucleotides are TGTGCCAGCAGCCCACAGGCCTCACAGTACTTC. Amino acids: CASSPQASQYF. Drawing the rest from reference TRBV7-9 and TRBJ2-5, the complete variable domain is DTGVSQNPRHKITKRGQNVTFRCDPISEHNRLYWYRQTLGQGPEFLTYFQNEAQLEKSRLLSDRFSAERPKGSFSTLEIQRTEQGDSAMYLCASSPQASQYFGPGTRLLVL.